These T cell receptor beta chains were read from a single sample in a study of CD8+ T cells in alopecia areata. The protocol was immunoSEQ multiplex PCR, while the TCRdb copy is restricted to in-frame clones and leaves out a portion. The data contain hundreds of thousands of clones, about three fifths of them seen just once; the ten biggest clones take up roughly 1.8%. The sample in question was CD4+ T cells sorted from blood, obtained at week 24, from a patient treated with tofacitinib. The receptors here all came from a human donor with alopecia areata. The CDR3 runs from the conserved cysteine through the conserved F or W. D genes are given only for firm matches. The size of a clone is reported for some rows only, either as once, few or many, or as a class for expanded clones.

TRBD1 | 17 | few | TRBJ2-7 | TRBV30 | TGTGCCTGGAGCAGGGGCCGAACAGGGGGCGCAACCTACGAGCAGTACTTC | CAWSRGRTGGATYEQYF
NA | 15 | NA | TRBJ2-6 | TRBV27 | TGTGCCAGCACCCCCCTATTCTCTGGGGCCAACGTCCTGACTTTC | CASTPLFSGANVLTF
TRBD1 | 14 | NA | TRBJ1-6 | TRBV9 | TGTGCCAGCAGTGCCAGACAGGGGGATTCACCCCTCCACTTT | CASSARQGDSPLHF
NA | 13 | NA | TRBJ2-3 | TRBV30 | TGTGCCTGGAGTTTTCCCGGCACAGATACGCAGTATTTT | CAWSFPGTDTQYF
NA | 14 | NA | TRBJ2-7 | TRBV2 | TGTGCCAGCACTGGCGGGACAAAAACCTACGAGCAGTACTTC | CASTGGTKTYEQYF
NA | 15 | NA | TRBJ2-6 | TRBV5-6 | TGTGCCAGCAGCGTTACCGGCTCTGGGGCCAACGTCCTGACTTTC | CASSVTGSGANVLTF
TRBD1 | 15 | once | TRBJ1-4 | TRBV9 | TGTGCCAGCAGCGTTGGACAGGGCATAAATGAAAAACTGTTTTTT | CASSVGQGINEKLFF
TRBD1 | 15 | many | TRBJ2-4 | TRBV7-9 | TGTGCCAGCAGCTCGGGACAGCTAAAGGAAAACATTCAGTACTTC | CASSSGQLKENIQYF
NA | 12 | few | TRBJ1-3 | TRBV11-2 | TGTGCCAGCAGCTTGGACGGAAACACCATATATTTT | CASSLDGNTIYF
NA | 16 | few | TRBJ2-5 | TRBV25-1 | TGTGCCAGCAGTCAAAGAGCCGGGACGGAGGTGGGGACCCAGTACTTC | CASSQRAGTEVGTQYF
NA | 13 | many | TRBJ1-1 | TRBV29-1 | TGCAGCGTTGCCGGACAGCGGACTACTGAAGCTTTCTTT | CSVAGQRTTEAFF
TRBD1 | 15 | few | TRBJ2-1 | TRBV9 | TGTGCCAGCCATAGTGCACAGGGGGCCCACAATGAGCAGTTCTTC | CASHSAQGAHNEQFF
TRBD2 | 15 | once | TRBJ2-7 | TRBV15 | TGTGCCACCAGCAGACGAGCCGGGGGGACCTACGAGCAGTACTTC | CATSRRAGGTYEQYF
NA | 11 | NA | TRBJ2-5 | TRBV5-1 | TGCGCCAGCAGCATACAAGAGACCCAGTACTTC | CASSIQETQYF
TRBD1 | 15 | NA | TRBJ1-4 | TRBV4-3 | TGCGCCAGCAGTCAAAGGACAGGGCGTGGTGAAAAACTGTTTTTT | CASSQRTGRGEKLFF
NA | 11 | NA | TRBJ2-1 | TRBV2 | TGTGCCAGCAGAGTTTACAATGAGCAGTTCTTC | CASRVYNEQFF
TRBD1 | 16 | NA | TRBJ1-2 | TRBV5-1 | TGCGCCAGCAGCTTGGCAGCCCGCACAGGGGGCGATGGCTACACCTTC | CASSLAARTGGDGYTF
NA | 13 | few | TRBJ2-6 | TRBV29-1 | TGCAGCGTTGCCGACTCTGGGGCCAACGTCCTGACTTTC | CSVADSGANVLTF
NA | 13 | few | TRBJ1-1 | TRBV6-5 | TGTGCCAGCAGTTACTCGTATTCCACTGAAGCTTTCTTT | CASSYSYSTEAFF
NA | 11 | NA | TRBJ2-3 | TRBV30 | TGTGCCTGGAGTTCCACAGATACGCAGTATTTT | CAWSSTDTQYF
NA | 13 | NA | TRBJ2-6 | TRBV30 | TGTGCCTGGAGGCTTTCTGGGGCCAACGTCCTGACTTTC | CAWRLSGANVLTF
TRBD2 | 19 | NA | TRBJ2-3 | TRBV9 | TGTGCCAGCAGCGTAGATATCGTCGGCGGGGGGCCAAGCACAGATACGCAGTATTTT | CASSVDIVGGGPSTDTQYF
NA | 14 | NA | TRBJ2-3 | TRBV18 | TGTGCCAGCTCATTGGGAACAAGGGCAGATACGCAGTATTTT | CASSLGTRADTQYF
TRBD2 | 13 | NA | TRBJ2-7 | TRBV6-6 | TGTGCCAGCAAGACTAGCGGGGTCTACGAGCAGTACTTC | CASKTSGVYEQYF
TRBD1 | 14 | few | TRBJ2-7 | TRBV19 | TGTGCCAGTGCCCAGGGGACAGGGGCCCACGAGCAGTACTTC | CASAQGTGAHEQYF
NA | 14 | NA | TRBJ2-3 | TRBV30 | TGTGCCTGGAAACTCGGAATTTCCACAGATACGCAGTATTTT | CAWKLGISTDTQYF
NA | 12 | once | TRBJ2-5 | TRBV30 | TGTGCCTGGAGTGTTAAAAGGGAGACCCAGTACTTC | CAWSVKRETQYF
NA | 10 | NA | TRBJ1-1 | TRBV20-1 | TGCAGTGCTAGGATCACTGAAGCTTTCTTT | CSARITEAFF
NA | 12 | few | TRBJ2-7 | TRBV4-2 | TGTGCCAGCAGCCAAGTAAATGGGGAGCAGTACTTC | CASSQVNGEQYF
NA | 16 | NA | TRBJ2-4 | TRBV7-2 | TGTGCCAGCAGCCGAGTCGGGGGTAATTCCAAAAACATTCAGTACTTC | CASSRVGGNSKNIQYF
NA | 16 | NA | TRBJ2-7 | TRBV5-1 | TGCGCCAGCAGCTTAGGGTCACAGGCCCACTCCTACGAGCAGTACTTC | CASSLGSQAHSYEQYF
TRBD1 | 16 | few | TRBJ2-7 | TRBV7-2 | TGTGCCAGCAGCCCGGACAGGGGTCGCCCTACCTACGAGCAGTACTTC | CASSPDRGRPTYEQYF
NA | 13 | few | TRBJ2-6 | TRBV4-2 | TGTGCCAGCGGACTCTCTGGGGCCAACGTCCTGACTTTC | CASGLSGANVLTF
NA | 14 | few | TRBJ2-3 | TRBV28 | TGTGCCAGCAGCCCCTTAGACTCGGGAGATACGCAGTATTTT | CASSPLDSGDTQYF
TRBD1 | 15 | NA | TRBJ2-5 | TRBV5-5 | TGTGCCAGCAGCTTGGAGGGGACAGGGGGGGAGACCCAGTACTTC | CASSLEGTGGETQYF
NA | 12 | NA | TRBJ2-7 | TRBV7-2 | TGTGCCAGCAGCATCGACCGGTACGAGCAGTACTTC | CASSIDRYEQYF